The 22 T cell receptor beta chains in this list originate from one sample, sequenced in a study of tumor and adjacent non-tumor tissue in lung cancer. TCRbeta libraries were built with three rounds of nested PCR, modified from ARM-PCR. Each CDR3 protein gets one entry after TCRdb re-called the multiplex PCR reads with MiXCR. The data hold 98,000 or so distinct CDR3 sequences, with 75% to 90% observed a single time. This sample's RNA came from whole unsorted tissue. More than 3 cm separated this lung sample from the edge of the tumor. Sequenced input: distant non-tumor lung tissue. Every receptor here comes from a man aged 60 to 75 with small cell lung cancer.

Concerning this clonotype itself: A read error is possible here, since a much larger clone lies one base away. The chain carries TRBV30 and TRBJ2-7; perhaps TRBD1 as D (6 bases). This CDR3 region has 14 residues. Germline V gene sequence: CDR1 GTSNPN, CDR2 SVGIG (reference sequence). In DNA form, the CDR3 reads TGTGCCTGGAGTGAAAGGGGGAGTACCTACGTGCAGTACTTC. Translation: CAWSERGSTYVQYF.

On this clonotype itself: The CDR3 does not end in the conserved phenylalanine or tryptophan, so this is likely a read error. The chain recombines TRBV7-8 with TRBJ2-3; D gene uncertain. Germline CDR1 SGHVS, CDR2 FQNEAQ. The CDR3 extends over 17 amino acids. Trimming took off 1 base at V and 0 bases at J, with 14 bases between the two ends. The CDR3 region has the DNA TGTGCCAGCAGCTTAGGGGCGGAGCCCACTAGCACAGATACGCAGTATTTG. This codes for CASSLGAEPTSTDTQYL.

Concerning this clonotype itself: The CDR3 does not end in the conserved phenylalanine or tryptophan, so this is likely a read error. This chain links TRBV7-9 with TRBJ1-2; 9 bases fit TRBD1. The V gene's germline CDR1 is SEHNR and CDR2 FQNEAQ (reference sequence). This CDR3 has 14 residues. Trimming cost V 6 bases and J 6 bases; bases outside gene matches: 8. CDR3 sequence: CASRLDRGGDGYTS. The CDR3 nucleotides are TGTGCCAGCAGATTGGACAGGGGAGGCGATGGCTACACCTCC.

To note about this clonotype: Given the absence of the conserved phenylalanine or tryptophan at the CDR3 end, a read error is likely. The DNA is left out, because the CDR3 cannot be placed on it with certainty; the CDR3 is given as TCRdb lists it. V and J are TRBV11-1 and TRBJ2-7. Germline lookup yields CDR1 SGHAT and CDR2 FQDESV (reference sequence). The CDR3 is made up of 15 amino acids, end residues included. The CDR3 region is CVSSLASSDSYEQCL.

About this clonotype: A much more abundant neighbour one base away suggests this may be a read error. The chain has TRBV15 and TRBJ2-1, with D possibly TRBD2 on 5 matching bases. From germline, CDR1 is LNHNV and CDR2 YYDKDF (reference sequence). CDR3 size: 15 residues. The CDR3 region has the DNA TGTACCACCAGCAGAGTACGGGAATCAATCAATGAGCAGTTCTTC. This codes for CTTSRVRESINEQFF. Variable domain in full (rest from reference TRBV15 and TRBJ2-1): DAMVIQNPRYQVTQFGKPVTLSCSQTLNHNVMYWYQQKSSQAPKLLFHYYDKDFNNEADTPDNFQSRRPNTSFCFLDIRSPGLGDTAMYLCTTSRVRESINEQFFGPGTRLTVL.

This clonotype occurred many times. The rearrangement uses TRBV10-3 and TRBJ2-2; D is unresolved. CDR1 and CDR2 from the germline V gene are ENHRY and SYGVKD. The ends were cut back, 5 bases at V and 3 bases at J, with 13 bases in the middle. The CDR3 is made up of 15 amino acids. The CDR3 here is CAISTKTQYTGELFF. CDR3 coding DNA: TGTGCCATCAGTACAAAGACTCAGTACACCGGGGAGCTGTTTTTT.

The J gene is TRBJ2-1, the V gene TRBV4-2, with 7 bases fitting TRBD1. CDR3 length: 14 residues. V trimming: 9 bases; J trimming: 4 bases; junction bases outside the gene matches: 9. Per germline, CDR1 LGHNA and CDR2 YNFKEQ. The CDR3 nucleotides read TGTGCCAGGTGCCCCGGGACAGATTACAATGAGCAGTTCTTC. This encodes CARCPGTDYNEQFF.

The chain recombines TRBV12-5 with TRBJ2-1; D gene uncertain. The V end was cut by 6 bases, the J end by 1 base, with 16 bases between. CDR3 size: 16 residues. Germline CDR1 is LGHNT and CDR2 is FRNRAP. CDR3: CASGRGRVGSYNEQFF. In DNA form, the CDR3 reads TGTGCTAGTGGCCGAGGCCGGGTAGGTTCCTACAATGAGCAGTTCTTC.

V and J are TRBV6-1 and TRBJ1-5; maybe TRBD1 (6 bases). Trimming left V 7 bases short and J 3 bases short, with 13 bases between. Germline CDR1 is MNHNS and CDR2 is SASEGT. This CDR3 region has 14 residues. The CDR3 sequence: CASIVNRANQPQHF. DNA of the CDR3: TGTGCCAGCATTGTTAACAGGGCCAATCAGCCCCAGCATTTT.

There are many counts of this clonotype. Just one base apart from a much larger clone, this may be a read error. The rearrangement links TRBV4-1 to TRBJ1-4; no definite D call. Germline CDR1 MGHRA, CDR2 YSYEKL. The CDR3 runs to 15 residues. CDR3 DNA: TGCGCCAGCGGCCAAGTGAGCACCCCGGATGAAAAACTGTTTTTT. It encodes CASGQVSTPDEKLFF.

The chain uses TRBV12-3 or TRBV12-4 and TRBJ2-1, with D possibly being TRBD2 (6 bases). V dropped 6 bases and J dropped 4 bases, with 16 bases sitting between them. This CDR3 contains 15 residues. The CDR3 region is CASSTSSVFYNEQFF. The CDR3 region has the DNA TGTGCCAGCAGCACGTCTAGCGTGTTTTACAATGAGCAGTTCTTC.

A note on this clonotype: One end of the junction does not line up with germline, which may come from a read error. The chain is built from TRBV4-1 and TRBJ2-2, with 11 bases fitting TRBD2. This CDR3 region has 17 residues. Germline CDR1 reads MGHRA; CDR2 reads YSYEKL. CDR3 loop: CASSSQTSGTNTWEMFF. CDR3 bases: TGCGCCAGCAGCTCCCAGACTAGCGGGACGAACACCTGGGAGATGTTTTTT.

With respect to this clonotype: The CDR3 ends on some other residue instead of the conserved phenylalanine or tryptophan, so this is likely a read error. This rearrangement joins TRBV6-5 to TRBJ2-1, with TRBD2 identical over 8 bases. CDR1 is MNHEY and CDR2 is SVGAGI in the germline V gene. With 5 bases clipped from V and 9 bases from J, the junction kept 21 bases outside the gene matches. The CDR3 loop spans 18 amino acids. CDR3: CASSELASGTRRHIEQFL. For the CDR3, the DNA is TGTGCCAGCAGTGAACTAGCTTCCGGGACTAGAAGGCACATTGAGCAGTTCCTC.

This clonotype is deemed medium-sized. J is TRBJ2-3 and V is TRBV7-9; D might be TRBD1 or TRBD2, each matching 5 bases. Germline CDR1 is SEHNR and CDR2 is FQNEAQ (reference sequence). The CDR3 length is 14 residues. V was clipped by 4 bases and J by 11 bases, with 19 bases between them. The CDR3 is CASSYWDPPKVQYF. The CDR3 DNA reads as TGTGCCAGCAGCTACTGGGACCCGCCCAAAGTGCAGTATTTT. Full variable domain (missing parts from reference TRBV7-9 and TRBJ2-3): DTGVSQNPRHKITKRGQNVTFRCDPISEHNRLYWYRQTLGQGPEFLTYFQNEAQLEKSRLLSDRFSAERPKGSFSTLEIQRTEQGDSAMYLCASSYWDPPKVQYFGPGTRLTVL.

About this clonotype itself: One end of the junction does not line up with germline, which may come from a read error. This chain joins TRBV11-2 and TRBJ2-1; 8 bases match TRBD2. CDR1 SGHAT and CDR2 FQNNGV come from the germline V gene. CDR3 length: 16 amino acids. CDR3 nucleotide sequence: TGTACCAGCAGCTTAATCGGGAGGGGCTCCTACAGTGAGCACTTCTTC. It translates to CTSSLIGRGSYSEHFF.

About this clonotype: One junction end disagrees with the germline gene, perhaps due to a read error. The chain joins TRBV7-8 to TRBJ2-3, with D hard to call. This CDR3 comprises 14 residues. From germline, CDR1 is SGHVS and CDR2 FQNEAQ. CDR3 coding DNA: TGTGCCAGCAGCTTAGCCTCCTCAACAGATACGCAGTACTTT. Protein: CASSLASSTDTQYF.

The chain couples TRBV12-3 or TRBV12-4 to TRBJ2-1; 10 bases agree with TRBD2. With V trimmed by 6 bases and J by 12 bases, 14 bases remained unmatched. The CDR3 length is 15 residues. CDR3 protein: CASRSLAGGMVVQFF. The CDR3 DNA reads TGTGCCAGCAGATCTTTAGCGGGAGGTATGGTAGTGCAGTTCTTC.

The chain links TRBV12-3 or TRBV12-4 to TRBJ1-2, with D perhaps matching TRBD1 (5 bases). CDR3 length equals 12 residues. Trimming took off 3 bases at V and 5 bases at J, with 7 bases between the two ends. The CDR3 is CASSFGGYGYTF. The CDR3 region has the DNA TGTGCCAGCAGTTTTGGGGGGTATGGCTACACCTTC.

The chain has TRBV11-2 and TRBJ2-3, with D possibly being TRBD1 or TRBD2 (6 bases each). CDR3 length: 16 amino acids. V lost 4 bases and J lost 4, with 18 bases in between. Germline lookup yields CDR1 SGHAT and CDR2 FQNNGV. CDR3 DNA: TGTGCCAGCAGCTCAATTCTAGGAGGGGGATCAGATACGCAGTATTTT. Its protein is CASSSILGGGSDTQYF. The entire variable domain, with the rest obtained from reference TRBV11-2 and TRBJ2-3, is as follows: EAGVAQSPRYKIIEKRQSVAFWCNPISGHATLYWYQQILGQGPKLLIQFQNNGVVDDSQLPKDRFSAERLKGVDSTLKIQPAKLEDSAVYLCASSSILGGGSDTQYFGPGTRLTVL.

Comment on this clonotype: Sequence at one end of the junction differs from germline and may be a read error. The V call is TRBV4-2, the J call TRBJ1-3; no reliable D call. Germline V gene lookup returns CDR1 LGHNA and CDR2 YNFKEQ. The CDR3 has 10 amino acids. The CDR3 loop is CTSCGNTIYF. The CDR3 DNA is TGTACCAGCTGCGGAAACACCATATATTTT.

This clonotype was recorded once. The CDR3 sequence: CASSYSATGVSEQYV. DNA for the CDR3: TGTGCCAGCAGTTACTCGGCAACGGGAGTAAGTGAGCAGTACGTC. V and J are TRBV6-5 and TRBJ2-7; the D gene is possibly TRBD2 (6 bases). The germline gives CDR1 MNHEY, CDR2 SVGAGI. Between the trimmed V and J ends, which lost 0 bases and 7 bases, there was a span of 16 bases. This CDR3 region has 15 residues.

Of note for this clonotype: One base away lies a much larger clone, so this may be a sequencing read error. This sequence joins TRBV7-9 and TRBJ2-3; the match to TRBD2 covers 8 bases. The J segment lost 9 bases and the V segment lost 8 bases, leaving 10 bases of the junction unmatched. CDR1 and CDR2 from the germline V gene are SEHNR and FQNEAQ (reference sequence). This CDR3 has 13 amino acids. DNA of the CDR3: TGTGCCAGCCTGTCACAAGCGGGAGAGACGCAGTATTTT. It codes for CASLSQAGETQYF.